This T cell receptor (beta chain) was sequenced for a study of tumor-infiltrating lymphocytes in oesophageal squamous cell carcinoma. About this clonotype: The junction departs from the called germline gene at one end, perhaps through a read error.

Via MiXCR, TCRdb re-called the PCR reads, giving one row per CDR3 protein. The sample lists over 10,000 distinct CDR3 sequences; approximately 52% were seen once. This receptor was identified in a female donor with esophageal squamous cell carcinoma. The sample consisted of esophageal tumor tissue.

For the CDR3, the DNA is TGTGCCAGCAGTGGGCCGAGAGGGGCCAGAGGGGAGCTGTATTTT. Protein: CASSGPRGARGELYF. The V call is TRBV6-2 or TRBV6-3, the J call TRBJ2-5, with D perhaps given as TRBD1 or TRBD2 (5 bases each). Per the germline V gene, CDR1 is MNHEY and CDR2 is SVGEGT. The CDR3 has 15 residues.